The rows below give T cell receptor beta chains drawn from one sample of a study of shared clonotypes between healthy human individuals. TCRdb's copy holds only in-frame clones and misses some; the assay was immunoSEQ multiplex PCR. Of some 790,000 clones listed, 72% are singletons. The specimen was memory CD4+ T cells sorted from blood. Source of these receptors: a woman aged 25 to 45 in good health. The CDR3 runs from the conserved cysteine through the conserved F or W. The D gene is left open where the match is weak. The size field is filled for only some rows; it gives once, few, many or a size class.

j_call clone_size d_call v_call cdr3_aa cdr3_nt
TRBJ2-7 . . TRBV18 CASSPPLAAVDSREQYF TGTGCCAGCTCACCACCGTTGGCAGCAGTTGATTCTCGCGAGCAGTACTTC
TRBJ1-1 . TRBD1 TRBV5-1 CASNRGQGVEAFF TGCGCCAGCAACAGGGGGCAGGGGGTAGAAGCTTTCTTT
TRBJ2-1 . TRBD1 TRBV25-1 CASSPSFRTGGGWQQFF TGTGCCAGCAGTCCCAGTTTTAGGACAGGGGGCGGCTGGCAGCAGTTCTTC
TRBJ1-5 . . TRBV5-1 CASSLSGDQPQHF TGCGCCAGCAGCCTATCGGGGGATCAGCCCCAGCATTTT
TRBJ2-1 . TRBD2 TRBV28 CASSPGGGWFNEQFF TGTGCCAGCTCCCCGGGAGGGGGGTGGTTCAATGAGCAGTTCTTC
TRBJ1-5 . TRBD1 TRBV2 CASRGTANNQPQHF TGTGCCAGCAGGGGGACAGCTAACAATCAGCCCCAGCATTTT
TRBJ2-1 . . TRBV6-5 CASSTGYNEQFF TGTGCCAGCAGCACAGGCTACAATGAGCAGTTCTTC
TRBJ2-3 . TRBD2 TRBV7-8 CASSSQAGGLIGTDTQYF TGTGCCAGCAGCTCCCAGGCGGGAGGACTCATCGGCACAGATACGCAGTATTTT
TRBJ2-3 . . TRBV10-3 CAISLEPDTDTQYF TGTGCCATCAGCTTAGAACCTGACACAGATACGCAGTATTTT
TRBJ2-4 . . TRBV7-3 CASSLTSGFENIQYF TGTGCCAGCAGCTTAACGTCAGGGTTTGAAAACATTCAGTACTTC
TRBJ2-4 many TRBD2 TRBV9 CASSVGLAGVGDKNIQYF TGTGCCAGCAGCGTAGGACTAGCGGGAGTAGGTGACAAAAACATTCAGTACTTC
TRBJ1-4 . TRBD1 TRBV28 CASSFGQGTINEKLFF TGTGCCAGCAGTTTCGGACAGGGGACTATAAATGAAAAACTGTTTTTT
TRBJ1-1 . . TRBV20-1 CSAAGQLEAFF TGCAGTGCTGCCGGCCAGTTAGAGGCTTTCTTT
TRBJ2-7 . . TRBV14 CASSQALDLFGYYEQYF TGTGCCAGCAGCCAAGCCCTCGACTTATTCGGGTACTACGAGCAGTACTTC
TRBJ2-7 . TRBD2 TRBV7-8 CASSQLRGGFAGVVYEQYF TGTGCCAGCAGCCAGCTTAGGGGAGGGTTCGCGGGAGTCGTCTACGAGCAGTACTTC
TRBJ1-1 . . TRBV9 CASSVAGTRLSEAFF TGTGCCAGCAGCGTGGCCGGGACAAGGTTGAGTGAAGCTTTCTTT
TRBJ2-3 . TRBD2 TRBV6-4 CASSRLAGTTDTQYF TGTGCCAGCAGTAGACTAGCGGGAACCACAGATACGCAGTATTTT
TRBJ1-5 few . TRBV10-3 CAISEWGNQPQHF TGTGCCATCAGTGAGTGGGGTAATCAGCCCCAGCATTTT
TRBJ2-1 . . TRBV13 CASRREAGEQFF TGTGCCAGCCGTAGGGAGGCCGGGGAGCAGTTCTTC
TRBJ1-1 . . TRBV4-2 CASSQELGPNTEAFF TGTGCCAGCAGCCAAGAGCTGGGACCGAACACTGAAGCTTTCTTT
TRBJ1-1 . TRBD1 TRBV6-1 CASHFRGPNTEAFF TGTGCCAGCCACTTCAGGGGGCCGAACACTGAAGCTTTCTTT
TRBJ1-1 . . TRBV7-6 CASSLGVGRTEAFF TGTGCCAGCAGCTTAGGGGTAGGGAGGACTGAAGCTTTCTTT
TRBJ1-1 . . TRBV4-1 CASSQEQGRTEAFF TGCGCCAGCAGCCAAGAACAGGGAAGGACTGAAGCTTTCTTT
TRBJ2-5 many . TRBV7-9 CASRLRDGQETQYF TGTGCCAGCAGACTCCGGGACGGCCAAGAGACCCAGTACTTC
TRBJ2-4 . . TRBV4-1 CASSQTWVVKNIQYF TGCGCCAGCAGCCAAACTTGGGTTGTCAAAAACATTCAGTACTTC
TRBJ1-5 . . TRBV10-2 CASSESATNQPQHF TGCGCCAGCAGTGAGTCCGCTACCAATCAGCCCCAGCATTTT
TRBJ2-7 few TRBD1 TRBV25-1 CASSGQGPNSYEQYF TGTGCCAGCAGTGGACAGGGACCCAACTCCTACGAGCAGTACTTC
TRBJ1-4 . . TRBV18 CASSPPSQPRGEKLFF TGTGCCAGCTCACCACCCTCACAGCCCCGAGGTGAAAAACTGTTTTTT
TRBJ2-7 . TRBD1 TRBV6-1 CASRTGLRSYEQYF TGTGCCAGCAGGACAGGGTTGCGGTCCTACGAGCAGTACTTC
TRBJ1-1 . TRBD1 TRBV28 CASSLRTGGITEAFF TGTGCCAGCAGTTTACGGACAGGGGGGATCACTGAAGCTTTCTTT
TRBJ2-5 . . TRBV12-5 CASAWGGQETQYF TGTGCTAGTGCGTGGGGAGGTCAAGAGACCCAGTACTTC
TRBJ2-3 once TRBD2 TRBV2 CASSQGGAGGGVDTQYF TGTGCCAGCAGCCAAGGGGGAGCGGGAGGCGGTGTGGATACGCAGTATTTT
TRBJ2-5 . . TRBV2 CASTKGTQYF TGTGCCAGCACTAAGGGGACCCAGTACTTC
TRBJ1-4 . . TRBV5-1 CASSLDPPGGEKLFF TGCGCCAGCAGCTTGGACCCCCCCGGAGGGGAAAAACTGTTTTTT
TRBJ1-2 . . TRBV5-4 CASSGDRRGYTF TGTGCCAGCAGCGGGGACCGCCGTGGCTACACCTTC
TRBJ1-2 . . TRBV2 CASSLNDHGGGYGYTF TGTGCCAGCAGCTTAAATGATCATGGGGGCGGCTATGGCTACACCTTC
TRBJ2-3 . TRBD2 TRBV6-1 CASSVTSGYTDTQYF TGTGCCAGCAGTGTGACTAGCGGATACACAGATACGCAGTATTTT
TRBJ2-3 once . TRBV4-1 CASSHPFGRQGDTQYF TGCGCCAGCAGCCACCCTTTCGGGAGGCAGGGGGATACGCAGTATTTT
TRBJ2-3 . TRBD1 TRBV19 CASSIGRQGTDTQYF TGTGCCAGTAGTATTGGGAGACAGGGAACAGATACGCAGTATTTT
TRBJ2-7 . . TRBV15 CATSRGFREYEQYF TGTGCCACCAGCAGAGGTTTCAGGGAATACGAGCAGTACTTC
TRBJ2-7 . . TRBV28 CASSLWGAGEQYF TGTGCCAGCAGTTTATGGGGTGCTGGGGAGCAGTACTTC
TRBJ2-1 . TRBD2 TRBV2 CASKSTSGYNEQFF TGTGCCAGCAAGTCGACTAGCGGGTACAATGAGCAGTTCTTC
TRBJ2-2 many . TRBV7-2 CASSSDREVGELFF TGTGCCAGCAGCTCCGACAGAGAAGTCGGGGAGCTGTTTTTT
TRBJ1-5 few . TRBV19 CASNTGYSNQPQHF TGTGCCAGTAACACAGGGTATAGCAATCAGCCCCAGCATTTT
TRBJ2-1 . . TRBV5-1 CASSLGLGPAQNEQFF TGCGCCAGCAGCTTGGGGCTAGGGCCCGCTCAGAATGAGCAGTTCTTC
TRBJ1-6 . . TRBV4-1 CASSQGGDSPLHF TGCGCCAGCAGCCAAGGAGGAGATTCACCCCTCCACTTT
TRBJ2-2 . . TRBV9 CASSLTSWTGELFF TGTGCCAGCAGCCTCACCTCCTGGACCGGGGAGCTGTTTTTT
TRBJ1-2 . . TRBV28 CASSLSRTPYGYTF TGTGCCAGCAGTTTATCGCGGACTCCCTATGGCTACACCTTC
TRBJ2-7 few . TRBV6-6 CASSYNRDDEQYF TGTGCCAGCAGTTACAACAGGGACGACGAGCAGTACTTC
TRBJ1-2 . TRBD1 TRBV28 CASRAGQVANYGYTF TGTGCCAGCAGGGCAGGACAGGTAGCTAACTATGGCTACACCTTC
TRBJ2-7 once . TRBV7-9 CASSLGGGEKAYEQYF TGTGCCAGCAGCTTAGGGGGCGGGGAAAAGGCCTACGAGCAGTACTTC
TRBJ2-1 once TRBD1 TRBV11-2 CASSLGGTGKSYNEQFF TGTGCCAGCAGCTTAGGGGGGACAGGGAAATCCTACAATGAGCAGTTCTTC
TRBJ2-6 . TRBD1 TRBV27 CASSSLGQASSGANVLTF TGTGCCAGCAGTTCACTGGGACAGGCTAGCTCTGGGGCCAACGTCCTGACTTTC
TRBJ1-4 . . TRBV5-1 CASSHDSTNEKLFF TGCGCCAGCAGCCATGACTCAACTAATGAAAAACTGTTTTTT
TRBJ1-1 once . TRBV6-6 CASSSPLNTEAFF TGTGCCAGCAGTTCTCCTTTGAACACTGAAGCTTTCTTT